This TCR beta chain derives from a study of T cells in Graves' hyperthyroidism and ophthalmopathy. Trimming stripped 0 bases from V and 0 bases from J, with 6 bases between. Germline lookup yields CDR1 LNHNV and CDR2 YYDKDF (reference sequence). This CDR3 spans 14 amino acids. Predating any ophthalmopathy symptoms, the blood sample was taken at first hyperthyroidism diagnosis. Ten or more counts support this clonotype. RNA transcripts gave rise to amplified TCR beta CDR3 regions. Carried out on the TCR CDR3, a first-round RT-PCR used the HTBI primer set. TCRdb processed the multiplex PCR reads anew with MiXCR; each CDR3 protein has one entry. The sample lists about 290,000 distinct CDR3 sequences, less than 15% seen once, with 6% to 8% in the top ten.

The material sequenced was blood. This clonotype was sampled from a woman in her 30s with Graves' hyperthyroidism that later progressed to Graves' ophthalmopathy. V is TRBV15 and J is TRBJ2-7; D call uncertain. Written as DNA, the CDR3 is TGTGCCACCAGCAGAGATCACACCTCCTACGAGCAGTACTTC. Its protein is CATSRDHTSYEQYF.